Presented here are 22 T cell receptor beta chains from one specimen sequenced in a study of blood T cell repertoires in COVID-19. Assay used: immunoSEQ multiplex PCR; TCRdb lists only in-frame clones, some missing. The sample has under 250,000 clones, approximately 86% seen once. The sequenced material came from PBMCs or T cells enriched from blood (not recorded which). The receptors stem from a woman in her 30s with acute COVID-19.

The J gene is TRBJ1-1, the V gene TRBV4-1; the D is unclear. Germline V gene sequence: CDR1 MGHRA, CDR2 YSYEKL. CDR3 length equals 15 residues. V lost 0 bases and J 0 bases, leaving 8 bases between the germline ends. The DNA of the CDR3 is TGCGCCAGCAGCCAAGATCAGGCCATGAACACTGAAGCTTTCTTT. This gives the protein CASSQDQAMNTEAFF.

The V and J genes are TRBV4-1 and TRBJ2-1, with no clear D. Trimming stripped 0 bases from V and 0 bases from J, with 9 bases between. Germline values: CDR1 MGHRA, CDR2 YSYEKL. The CDR3 covers 16 residues. The CDR3 bases are TGCGCCAGCAGCCAAGACACTGCGGTCTCCTACAATGAGCAGTTCTTC. This sequence encodes CASSQDTAVSYNEQFF.

V gene TRBV9 combines with J gene TRBJ2-5, with 7 positions matching TRBD2. The length of the CDR3 is 15 residues. Germline V gene sequence: CDR1 SGDLS, CDR2 YYNGEE. After removal of 4 bases from V and 4 bases from J, the junction contained 10 bases not matched to a gene. The CDR3 DNA reads as TGTGCCAGCAGCTTATATTCGGGACTACGAGAGACCCAGTACTTC. This sequence encodes CASSLYSGLRETQYF.

The chain links TRBV20-1 to TRBJ2-1, with 7 positions matching TRBD1. The CDR3 extends over 15 amino acids. Germline V gene data show CDR1 as DFQATT and CDR2 as SNEGSKA (reference sequence). V shed 3 bases and J 5 bases; nucleotides not matched to a gene: 10. The CDR3 here is CSASDRASVHNEQFF. In nucleotides, the CDR3 is TGCAGTGCTAGTGACAGGGCCTCGGTTCACAATGAGCAGTTCTTC.

J is TRBJ1-1 and V is TRBV18; no clear D gene. The CDR3 is 14 amino acids. The germline CDR1 and CDR2 sequences are KGHSH and LQKENI. V was pared by 2 bases and J by 2 bases, with 9 bases between. CDR3 sequence reads: CASSPSVENTEAFF. DNA for the CDR3: TGTGCCAGCTCACCATCGGTCGAAAACACTGAAGCTTTCTTT.

J is TRBJ2-3 and V is TRBV7-8; 8 bases map to TRBD2. The V and J ends lost 5 bases and 1 base, in that order; junction bases with no gene match: 8. The CDR3 consists of 16 residues. Germline CDR1 is SGHVS and CDR2 is FQNEAQ. In DNA form, the CDR3 reads TGTGCCAGCAGCCCATCCGGGCGGGGGGGCACAGATACGCAGTATTTT. Translating it yields CASSPSGRGGTDTQYF.

The chain recombines TRBV6-2 or TRBV6-3 with TRBJ2-7; TRBD2 aligns across 8 bases. CDR3 length: 17 residues. The V and J ends lost 2 bases and 1 base, in that order; junction bases with no gene match: 10. Germline V gene data show CDR1 as MNHEY and CDR2 as SVGEGT. CDR3 nucleotide sequence: TGTGCCAGCAGTTACGATGATTCGCGGGGGGAATCCTACGAGCAGTACTTC. It is translated as CASSYDDSRGESYEQYF.

The V call is TRBV19, the J call TRBJ1-4; possibly TRBD1 for D (6 bases). This CDR3 has 14 residues. Germline V lookup: CDR1 LNHDA, CDR2 SQIVND (reference sequence). V lost 6 bases, J lost 3 bases, and 11 bases lay in between. CDR3 nucleotides: TGTGCCAGTAGAACCGGGACACCTAATGAAAAACTGTTTTTT. Translated: CASRTGTPNEKLFF.

This chain joins TRBV30 and TRBJ1-4, with D possibly TRBD1 on 5 matching bases. The length of the CDR3 is 14 residues. The germline V gene has CDR1 GTSNPN and CDR2 SVGIG (reference sequence). V shed 3 bases and J shed 7 bases, with 15 bases lying between them. CDR3 sequence (DNA): TGTGCCTGGAGGGGGGGAAGCGGAATTGAAAAACTGTTTTTT. This encodes CAWRGGSGIEKLFF.

Only one count was recorded for this clone. The chain recombines TRBV6-2 or TRBV6-3 with TRBJ1-5; 9 positions agree with TRBD1. J lost 3 bases, V lost 2 bases, and 2 bases had no gene match. This CDR3 comprises 15 residues. CDR1 and CDR2 from the germline V gene are MNHEY and SVGEGT. The CDR3 region is CASSYGDRVNQPQHF. In nucleotides, the CDR3 is TGTGCCAGCAGTTACGGGGACAGGGTCAATCAGCCCCAGCATTTT.

The chain employs TRBV5-1 and TRBJ1-6; 9 nucleotides line up with TRBD1. CDR3 length: 17 residues. Per germline, CDR1 SGHRS and CDR2 YFSETQ. The junction had 8 bases not matched to a gene; V was cut back by 3 bases and J by 4 bases. The CDR3 nucleotides are TGCGCCAGCAGCTCCAGTCCCGGGACAGGGTATAATTCACCCCTCCACTTT. Translation gives CASSSSPGTGYNSPLHF.

The V gene is TRBV29-1, the J gene TRBJ1-2; D gene uncertain. Trimming pared 5 bases from V and 3 bases from J, leaving 4 bases between. Germline CDR1 and CDR2: SQVTM and ANQGSEA. The CDR3 loop spans 10 amino acids. The DNA for the CDR3 is TGCAGCGTTACGGACTATGGCTACACCTTC. The encoded protein is CSVTDYGYTF.

The chain links TRBV5-1 to TRBJ2-7, with a possible D match to TRBD2 (6 bases). Germline values: CDR1 SGHRS, CDR2 YFSETQ. Trimming cost V 2 bases and J 2 bases, with 11 bases left between them. The length of the CDR3 is 14 residues. The CDR3 reads CASSFAGTAYEQYF. Written as DNA, the CDR3 is TGCGCCAGCAGCTTTGCGGGAACTGCCTACGAGCAGTACTTC.

This clone was counted a single time. The V call is TRBV7-9, the J call TRBJ1-4; 8 bases map to TRBD1. Germline loops: CDR1 SEHNR, CDR2 FQNEAQ (reference sequence). This CDR3 contains 15 residues. V gave up 5 bases and J gave up 8 bases; unmatched junction bases: 10. CDR3 in DNA: TGTGCCAGCAGCCTGCAGACAGGGGAAAAAGAAAAACTGTTTTTT. The encoded protein is CASSLQTGEKEKLFF.

This clone was observed a single time. V usage is TRBV2 and J usage is TRBJ2-7; tentative D call: TRBD2 (7 bases). Between the trimmed V and J ends, which lost 1 base and 0 bases, there was a span of 10 bases. The CDR3 covers 15 residues. Germline V gene data show CDR1 as SNHLY and CDR2 as FYNNEI. CDR3 in amino acids: CASSEGGGSSYEQYF. CDR3 nucleotides: TGTGCCAGCAGTGAAGGGGGGGGCAGCTCCTACGAGCAGTACTTC.

The chain links TRBV27 to TRBJ2-1; 10 bases are shared with TRBD2. The CDR3 consists of 17 residues. After removal of 4 bases from V and 1 base from J, the junction contained 7 bases not matched to a gene. Per the germline V gene, CDR1 is MNHEY and CDR2 is SMNVEV (reference sequence). CDR3 DNA: TGTGCCAGCAGTTCCGTAGCGGGGGGTCTTTCCTACAATGAGCAGTTCTTC. Protein product: CASSSVAGGLSYNEQFF.

This chain uses TRBV6-6 with TRBJ1-1, with a possible D match to TRBD1 (6 bases). The CDR3 loop spans 13 amino acids. Germline CDR1 is MNHNY and CDR2 is SVGAGI (reference sequence). With 0 bases removed from V and 8 bases from J, the gap between germline ends came to 10 bases. In DNA form, the CDR3 reads TGTGCCAGCAGTTACTCCGGGACAAACGAAGCTTTCTTT. Amino acids: CASSYSGTNEAFF.

V is TRBV7-2 and J is TRBJ2-1, with D maybe TRBD1 (5 bases). CDR3 length equals 15 residues. CDR1 and CDR2 (germline): SGHTA, FQGNSA. V lost 5 bases, J lost 2 bases, and 13 bases lay in between. This chain's CDR3 is CASSPRVGTYNEQFF. The CDR3 DNA sequence: TGTGCCAGCAGCCCCAGGGTTGGGACCTACAATGAGCAGTTCTTC. The whole variable domain, filled in from reference TRBV7-2 and TRBJ2-1, reads GAGVSQSPSNKVTEKGKDVELRCDPISGHTALYWYRQSLGQGLEFLIYFQGNSAPDKSGLPSDRFSAERTGGSVSTLTIQRTQQEDSAVYLCASSPRVGTYNEQFFGPGTRLTVL.

The chain combines TRBV4-1 with TRBJ1-6; 9 positions match TRBD1. The length of the CDR3 is 15 residues. Germline assignment: CDR1 MGHRA and CDR2 YSYEKL. Trimming removed 1 base from V and 10 bases from J; junction bases left unmatched: 5. The CDR3 DNA follows: TGCGCCAGCAGCCAAGGGACAGGGGTACGGTCACCCCTCCACTTT. It translates to CASSQGTGVRSPLHF.

This chain joins TRBV9 and TRBJ1-2; 11 nucleotides match TRBD1. Trimming cost V 3 bases and J 4 bases; bases outside gene matches: 8. The germline V gene has CDR1 SGDLS and CDR2 YYNGEE. The CDR3 length is 16 residues. The CDR3 loop is CASSAGQGARGYGYTF. The CDR3 region has the DNA TGTGCCAGCAGCGCCGGACAGGGGGCTAGGGGCTATGGCTACACCTTC.

The chain has TRBV18 and TRBJ1-6; TRBD1 is a possible D gene (6 bases). This CDR3 spans 16 amino acids. Between the trimmed V and J ends, which lost 4 bases and 7 bases, there was a span of 17 bases. Germline values: CDR1 KGHSH, CDR2 LQKENI. The CDR3, as DNA: TGTGCCAGCTCACACAATAACAGGGCCCGCAATTCACCCCTCCACTTT. Protein: CASSHNNRARNSPLHF. The full variable domain, with the rest looked up from reference TRBV18 and TRBJ1-6, is NAGVMQNPRHLVRRRGQEARLRCSPMKGHSHVYWYRQLPEEGLKFMVYLQKENIIDESGMPKERFSAEFPKEGPSILRIQQVVRGDSAAYFCASSHNNRARNSPLHFGNGTRLTVT.

The chain couples TRBV5-6 to TRBJ1-5, with D unresolved. The length of the CDR3 is 13 residues. Germline V lookup: CDR1 SGHDT, CDR2 YYEEEE. Trimming took off 4 bases at V and 6 bases at J, with 11 bases between the two ends. CDR3 amino acids: CASSPPPRQPQHF. Here the CDR3 DNA reads TGTGCCAGCAGCCCTCCCCCTCGTCAGCCCCAGCATTTT.